One T cell receptor (beta chain) is described in this entry. The antigen is undetermined. Here the gene names and germline are mouse. Read sequence stops 4 residues before the CDR3 end, and the germline J gene provides the missing end. The CDR3 has 13 residues. Germline V CDR1 and CDR2: FNHDT, SITEND (reference sequence). These data belong to a study of CD8+ T cells in alopecia areata. Overall study results and limits: Alopecia totalis/universalis scalp especially showed more expanded CD8+ clones than normal scalp. Unlike in mice, where it was clearer, TCR sharing across patients was less clear, possibly HLA-related. Sequencing of scalp samples also captures resident alphabeta T cells of normal skin.

Sequencing templates came from extracted RNA that was reverse transcribed into cDNA. Using immunoSEQ multiplex PCR, the repertoire was profiled, and TCRdb retains in-frame clones only, with some absent. The sample was found to contain about 120,000 clones, and every one recurs. Sequencing used lesional skin. The chain carries TRBV19 and TRBJ2-1; tentatively, D is TRBD1 (6 bases). This clonotype originated in a C3H/HeJ mouse with alopecia areata. Mice of this strain are of MHC haplotype H2-k. The CDR3: CASTHRAGAEQFF. CDR3 DNA (partial): TGTGCCAGCACCCACAGGGCGGGGGCT.